Presented here are 3 T cell receptor beta chains from one specimen sequenced in a study of post-analysis software for immune sequencing data (dated by TCRdb to the mid-2010s). What the study reported, not specific to this receptor: Significantly higher frequencies in patients than in controls were found for five TRBV segments, including TRBV5-6, TRBV5-1 and TRBV20-1.

These receptors have no identified antigens. Library creation used PCR. The sample was run on an Illumina HiSeq 2500. Unique molecular identifiers were incorporated into TCR beta cDNA libraries to reduce PCR and sequencing biases. The public reads were quality trimmed at Q25 with fastp and then assembled into clones with MiXCR by TCRdb, keeping productive beta chains. Each entry merges the rows of one CDR3 protein and shows their most common DNA and genes. The sample profile shows hundreds of thousands of distinct CDR3 sequences; about 57% of them were found once. The ten largest clones capture approximately 4.5% of the sample. The sequenced material came from blood. These receptors all stem from a girl between 5 and 17 years old with multiple sclerosis.

The chain joins TRBV7-2 to TRBJ2-5, with 8 positions matching TRBD1. CDR3 length: 14 amino acids. V gave up 7 bases and J gave up 5 bases; unmatched junction bases: 9. From germline, CDR1 is SGHTA and CDR2 FQGNSA. CDR3 region: CASTHRGERETQYF. The CDR3 DNA reads TGTGCCAGCACCCACAGGGGGGAGAGGGAGACCCAGTACTTC.

The sample holds a few counts of this clonotype. This chain links TRBV12-3 or TRBV12-4 with TRBJ2-3; no clear D gene. The CDR3 sequence is 13 residues long. Trimming stripped 8 bases from V and 2 bases from J, with 11 bases between. Here the CDR3 DNA reads TGTGCCAGCTCAGTCGCGACCACAGATACGCAGTATTTT. Translating it yields CASSVATTDTQYF.

This clonotype appeared a single time. The chain combines TRBV12-3 or TRBV12-4 with TRBJ2-5; 11 bases are shared with TRBD1. V was clipped by 7 bases and J by 4 bases; unmatched bases: 14. CDR3 size: 17 residues. The CDR3 sequence: CASTLPMDRGRPETQYF. The CDR3 nucleotides read TGTGCCAGCACCCTCCCCATGGACAGGGGGCGACCAGAGACCCAGTACTTC.